Listed below are T cell receptor beta chains from one sample, sequenced in a study of T cell responses to AZD1222 COVID-19 vaccine. Method: immunoSEQ multiplex PCR; TCRdb's copy keeps in-frame clones and lacks some. The sample holds some 150,000 clones; about 92% are singletons and the top ten take 1.5% to 2%. Specimen: peripheral blood, collected 28 days after the second AZD1222 dose. These receptors originate from an adult who received the AZD1222 COVID-19 vaccine. The CDR3 runs from the conserved cysteine through the conserved F or W. A D gene is named only where the DNA matches it firmly. The size of a clone is reported for some rows only, either as once, few or many, or as a class for expanded clones.

d_call,clone_size,j_call,v_call,cdr3_aa,cdr3_nt
TRBD2,.,TRBJ2-1,TRBV19,CASSTVLRGRYNEQFF,TGTGCCAGTAGTACCGTTCTACGCGGGAGGTACAATGAGCAGTTCTTC
TRBD1,.,TRBJ2-7,TRBV29-1,CSVLTGAGEQYF,TGCAGCGTTTTGACAGGGGCGGGGGAGCAGTACTTC
TRBD1,.,TRBJ1-4,TRBV29-1,CSVAGTGGSGEKLFF,TGCAGCGTTGCCGGGACAGGGGGCTCAGGTGAAAAACTGTTTTTT
.,.,TRBJ1-5,TRBV20-1,CSASRAGGIGQPQHF,TGCAGTGCCAGTAGGGCTGGGGGCATCGGTCAGCCCCAGCATTTT
.,.,TRBJ2-3,TRBV28,CASSPPGWADTQYF,TGTGCCAGCAGTCCCCCGGGTTGGGCAGATACGCAGTATTTT
.,.,TRBJ2-7,TRBV11-3,CASSPRSTGGEQYF,TGTGCCAGCAGCCCCCGATCGACCGGAGGCGAGCAGTACTTC
.,.,TRBJ2-1,TRBV7-8,CASSTYGNEQFF,TGTGCCAGCAGCACGTACGGGAATGAGCAGTTCTTC
TRBD2,.,TRBJ2-7,TRBV27,CASSSLGLAGGPEAYEQYF,TGTGCCAGCAGTTCCCTGGGACTAGCGGGAGGGCCAGAGGCCTACGAGCAGTACTTC
TRBD1,.,TRBJ1-5,TRBV24-1,CATQTGRDNQPQHF,TGTGCCACACAGACAGGGAGGGACAATCAGCCCCAGCATTTT
.,.,TRBJ2-7,TRBV7-9,CASSLGDSYEQYF,TGTGCCAGCAGCTTGGGGGACTCCTACGAGCAGTACTTC
.,.,TRBJ1-1,TRBV5-5,CASSCGPSGGRMNTEAFF,TGTGCCAGCAGCTGCGGGCCGTCGGGGGGTAGGATGAACACTGAAGCTTTCTTT
.,.,TRBJ1-1,TRBV28,CASSLWAGQNTEAFF,TGTGCCAGCAGTTTATGGGCCGGGCAGAACACTGAAGCTTTCTTT
.,few,TRBJ2-7,TRBV2,CADKEGASSYEQYF,TGTGCCGACAAGGAGGGGGCCAGCTCCTACGAGCAGTACTTC
TRBD1,.,TRBJ2-7,TRBV5-5,CASSLGQGGDEQYF,TGTGCCAGCAGCTTGGGACAGGGCGGAGACGAGCAGTACTTC
.,once,TRBJ2-7,TRBV19,CASSINRLTYEQYF,TGTGCCAGTAGTATAAACAGGTTAACCTACGAGCAGTACTTC